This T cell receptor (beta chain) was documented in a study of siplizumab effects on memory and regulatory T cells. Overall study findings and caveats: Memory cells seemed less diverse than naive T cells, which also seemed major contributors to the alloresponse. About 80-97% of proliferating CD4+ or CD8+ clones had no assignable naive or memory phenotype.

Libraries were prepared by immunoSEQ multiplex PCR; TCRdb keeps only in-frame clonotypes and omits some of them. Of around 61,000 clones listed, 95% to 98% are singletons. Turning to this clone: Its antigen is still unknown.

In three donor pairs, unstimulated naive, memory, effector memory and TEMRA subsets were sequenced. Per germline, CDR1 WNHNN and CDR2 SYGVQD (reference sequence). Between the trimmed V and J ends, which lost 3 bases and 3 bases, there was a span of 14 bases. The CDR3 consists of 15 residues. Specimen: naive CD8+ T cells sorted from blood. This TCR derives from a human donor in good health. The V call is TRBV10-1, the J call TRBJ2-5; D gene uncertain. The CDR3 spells CASSDSPHNEETQYF. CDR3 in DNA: TGCGCCAGCAGTGATTCACCTCACAACGAAGAGACCCAGTACTTC.